Listed here are 5 T cell receptor beta chains from one sample, sequenced in a study of PD-L1 blockade in urothelial cancer. Only in-frame clones appear in the TCRdb table, and some are missing; sequencing was by immunoSEQ multiplex PCR. The sample yields some 76,000 clones, 85% to 90% seen once. The specimen was PBMCs, collected around atezolizumab (anti-PD-L1) treatment. The receptors originated from a man between 60 and 75 years old with urothelial cancer.

The V call is TRBV10-1, the J call TRBJ2-2; 7 nucleotides line up with TRBD1. This CDR3 has 12 residues. Looked up from germline, CDR1 is WNHNN and CDR2 is SYGVQD (reference sequence). V was clipped by 10 bases and J by 7 bases; unmatched bases: 6. The CDR3 DNA reads TGCGCCACCGCGACAGGGAGCGGGGAGCTGTTTTTT. This translates into CATATGSGELFF.

V gene TRBV4-1 combines with J gene TRBJ2-1, with 8 bases matching TRBD2. CDR1 and CDR2 (germline): MGHRA, YSYEKL. This CDR3 region has 17 residues. V lost 0 bases, J lost 7 bases, and 11 bases stayed unmatched. The CDR3 coding sequence is TGCGCCAGCAGCCAAGATTTGGCTAGCGGGTTCCTTAATGAGCAGTTCTTC. Translated, it gives CASSQDLASGFLNEQFF.

V gene TRBV30 combines with J gene TRBJ2-4; D gene ambiguous. Trimming removed 0 bases at V and 0 bases at J, with 9 bases between. Looked up from germline, CDR1 is GTSNPN and CDR2 is SVGIG (reference sequence). CDR3 size: 15 residues. In nucleotides, the CDR3 is TGTGCCTGGAGTGTACGAGGTGTAGCCAAAAACATTCAGTACTTC. Translated, it gives CAWSVRGVAKNIQYF.

V usage is TRBV7-6 and J usage is TRBJ2-1; 11 bases match TRBD2. The V segment lost 5 bases and the J segment 0 bases; nucleotides outside the gene matches: 3. The CDR3 spans 16 residues. From germline, CDR1 is SGHVS and CDR2 FNYEAQ. CDR3 protein: CASSGTSGGSYNEQFF. CDR3 coding DNA: TGTGCCAGCAGCGGAACTAGCGGGGGCTCCTACAATGAGCAGTTCTTC.

The rearrangement uses TRBV10-2 and TRBJ2-7; 12 bases line up with TRBD2. There are 15 residues in the CDR3. V lost 5 bases and J lost 5; bases outside the gene matches: 7. Germline V CDR1 and CDR2: WSHSY, SAAADI. CDR3: CASSSRTSGTDEQYF. CDR3 coding DNA: TGCGCCAGCAGTTCCCGGACTAGCGGGACCGACGAGCAGTACTTC.